This is a list of T cell receptor beta chains from one sample in a study of blood T cell repertoires in COVID-19. The method was immunoSEQ multiplex PCR; TCRdb's version includes in-frame clones alone and lacks a portion of them. This table holds roughly 60,000 clones, around 93% found once. Material for sequencing was peripheral blood. The receptors were gathered from a man between 45 and 60 years old with active COVID-19. Each CDR3 is given without its conserved first and last residue. Fields, in order: V gene, J gene, CDR3 protein.

>TRBV5-1|TRBJ2-7
ASSLGQALLSYEQY
>TRBV5-1|TRBJ1-2
ASSLGGRNYGYT
>TRBV11-3|TRBJ1-1
ASSLWGAEAF
>TRBV14|TRBJ1-4
ASSPRGTMTGKEKLF
>TRBV21-1|TRBJ1-5
ASSRGDRASNQPQH
>TRBV10-3|TRBJ2-2
AISEHRAYTGELF
>TRBV29-1|TRBJ2-1
SVERGGGTRTNEQF
>TRBV6-1|TRBJ1-1
ASSEAGRNTEAF
>TRBV28|TRBJ1-3
ASSGGYSGNTIY
>TRBV10-3|TRBJ1-1
ATLNPGNTEAF
>TRBV5-5|TRBJ2-1
ASSLGQGTYNEQF
>TRBV5-6|TRBJ2-1
ASSPPAQAGNEQF
>TRBV7-9|TRBJ2-7
ASSLDLIQGSYEQY
>TRBV27|TRBJ2-1
ASSISSYNEQF
>TRBV5-5|TRBJ1-5
ASSLVTGGGNQPQH
>TRBV5-1|TRBJ2-7
ASSNTGQGEQY
>TRBV3-1/TRBV3-2|TRBJ2-1
ASSPSGEKQF
>TRBV4-2|TRBJ2-7
ASSQDRAGGYDEQY
>TRBV5-1|TRBJ2-7
ASSLQPGTSGYEQY
>TRBV19|TRBJ2-7
ASRKQGAMNEQY
>TRBV5-1|TRBJ2-2
ASSALAGADTGELF
>TRBV28|TRBJ2-1
ASNPDRGRDNEQF
>TRBV11-1|TRBJ2-5
ASSPLAETQY